What follows is one T cell receptor beta chain and its context. Antigen: not known. The sample is drawn from a study of shared clonotypes between healthy human individuals. As for the study in general: Plates per donor: three CD4 naive, three CD4 memory, two CD8 naive, one CD8 memory.

Data came from immunoSEQ multiplex PCR; TCRdb stores just in-frame clones and leaves some out. The sample has some 2 million clones, 95% seen once. Broader study findings: Approximately 5% was the fraction of naive CD4 clonotypes found shared across several donors. Blood was the only sampled material, and tissue repertoires likely differ.

Adult donors, all healthy and HIV-negative, had no recent acute infections or vaccinations. The TCR was taken from a man between 18 and 35 years old in good health. Sequencing was done on a sample of naive CD4+ T cells sorted from blood. As for subset: CD45RA+ positively selected.

CDR3 amino acids: CASTWIGGGEAFF. The CDR3 nucleotides read TGTGCCAGCACCTGGATCGGGGGGGGTGAAGCTTTCTTT. The V gene is TRBV6-5, the J gene TRBJ1-1; TRBD1 is a possible D gene (5 bases). The CDR3 is 13 residues long. Germline V gene data show CDR1 as MNHEY and CDR2 as SVGAGI. Trimming stripped 7 bases from V and 7 bases from J, with 16 bases between.